A selection of T cell receptor beta chains follows, all from one sample in a study of early stage breast cancer tumors. Clones were sequenced by immunoSEQ multiplex PCR, and TCRdb holds only the in-frame ones, with some missing. Found here are roughly 5,400 clones, 68% of them singletons; the top ten hold 9.4%. Sequencing was performed on breast tumor tissue. These receptors were obtained from a person between 55 and 69 years old with breast cancer. The CDR3 runs from the conserved cysteine through the conserved F or W. Fields, in order: CDR3 length, J gene, clone size, D gene, V gene, CDR3 DNA, CDR3 protein. A D gene is named only where the DNA matches it firmly. Only part of the rows carry a size: once, few, many, or a class if the clone is expanded.

CDR3 length: 17; J gene: TRBJ2-4; clone size: few; D gene: TRBD2; V gene: TRBV9; CDR3 DNA: TGTGCCAGCAGCGGGCTCGAACTAGCGGGGTCCAAAAACATTCAGTACTTC; CDR3 protein: CASSGLELAGSKNIQYF
CDR3 length: 16; J gene: TRBJ2-2; clone size: -; D gene: -; V gene: TRBV27; CDR3 DNA: TGTGCCAGCAGTTTAAAACCGGGAGCTGTCACCGGGGAGCTGTTTTTT; CDR3 protein: CASSLKPGAVTGELFF
CDR3 length: 14; J gene: TRBJ1-4; clone size: few; D gene: -; V gene: TRBV5-1; CDR3 DNA: TGCGCCAGCAGTACGCAACAGGGAAGTGAAAAACTGTTTTTT; CDR3 protein: CASSTQQGSEKLFF
CDR3 length: 10; J gene: TRBJ2-3; clone size: -; D gene: -; V gene: TRBV10-3; CDR3 DNA: TGTGCCATCACCGTGGATACGCAGTATTTT; CDR3 protein: CAITVDTQYF
CDR3 length: 14; J gene: TRBJ2-7; clone size: -; D gene: TRBD2; V gene: TRBV9; CDR3 DNA: TGTGCCAGCAGCGTTGGCGGGGGGGCGGGTGAGCAGTACTTC; CDR3 protein: CASSVGGGAGEQYF
CDR3 length: 16; J gene: TRBJ2-1; clone size: few; D gene: -; V gene: TRBV6-4; CDR3 DNA: TGTGCCAGCAGTGACTCGACGGGGGCTGAATACAATGAGCAGTTCTTC; CDR3 protein: CASSDSTGAEYNEQFF
CDR3 length: 14; J gene: TRBJ1-4; clone size: -; D gene: TRBD1; V gene: TRBV10-3; CDR3 DNA: TGTGCCACGAGCACAGGGGATAAGGATGAAAAACTGTTTTTT; CDR3 protein: CATSTGDKDEKLFF
CDR3 length: 14; J gene: TRBJ2-7; clone size: -; D gene: -; V gene: TRBV9; CDR3 DNA: TGTGCCAGCAGCGTCCCCCCCAGAGACTACGAGCAGTACTTC; CDR3 protein: CASSVPPRDYEQYF
CDR3 length: 15; J gene: TRBJ2-1; clone size: -; D gene: TRBD2; V gene: TRBV5-1; CDR3 DNA: TGCGCCAGCAGCTTGGAACAGCGGGGGCCTTCACGGGAGTTCTTC; CDR3 protein: CASSLEQRGPSREFF
CDR3 length: 13; J gene: TRBJ2-3; clone size: -; D gene: -; V gene: TRBV6-5; CDR3 DNA: TGTGCCAGCACCCAGCCCAGCACAGATACGCAGTATTTT; CDR3 protein: CASTQPSTDTQYF
CDR3 length: 16; J gene: TRBJ2-7; clone size: few; D gene: TRBD2; V gene: TRBV10-3; CDR3 DNA: TGTGCCATCAGTGCAGTAGCGGGGGACCTCTCCTACGAGCAGTACTTC; CDR3 protein: CAISAVAGDLSYEQYF
CDR3 length: 14; J gene: TRBJ2-3; clone size: -; D gene: TRBD2; V gene: TRBV7-3; CDR3 DNA: TGTGCCAGCAGCTCCGGGACTAGATCAGATACGCAGTATTTT; CDR3 protein: CASSSGTRSDTQYF
CDR3 length: 16; J gene: TRBJ2-3; clone size: few; D gene: -; V gene: TRBV7-2; CDR3 DNA: TGTGCCAGCAGCTTAGGAGGCTGGGGTGGAACAGATACGCAGTATTTT; CDR3 protein: CASSLGGWGGTDTQYF
CDR3 length: 19; J gene: TRBJ2-3; clone size: once; D gene: TRBD2; V gene: TRBV15; CDR3 DNA: TGTGCCACCAGCAGTACGGGACTAGCGGCCGTTGCTAGCACAGATACGCAGTATTTT; CDR3 protein: CATSSTGLAAVASTDTQYF
CDR3 length: 15; J gene: TRBJ2-7; clone size: -; D gene: -; V gene: TRBV28; CDR3 DNA: TGTGCCAGCAGTGCGAAGGGTGGTGGCTACTACGAGCAGTACTTC; CDR3 protein: CASSAKGGGYYEQYF
CDR3 length: 14; J gene: TRBJ1-2; clone size: -; D gene: -; V gene: TRBV29-1; CDR3 DNA: TGCAGCGTTGAAGAGGACGAGGGGGTGTATGGCTACACCTTC; CDR3 protein: CSVEEDEGVYGYTF